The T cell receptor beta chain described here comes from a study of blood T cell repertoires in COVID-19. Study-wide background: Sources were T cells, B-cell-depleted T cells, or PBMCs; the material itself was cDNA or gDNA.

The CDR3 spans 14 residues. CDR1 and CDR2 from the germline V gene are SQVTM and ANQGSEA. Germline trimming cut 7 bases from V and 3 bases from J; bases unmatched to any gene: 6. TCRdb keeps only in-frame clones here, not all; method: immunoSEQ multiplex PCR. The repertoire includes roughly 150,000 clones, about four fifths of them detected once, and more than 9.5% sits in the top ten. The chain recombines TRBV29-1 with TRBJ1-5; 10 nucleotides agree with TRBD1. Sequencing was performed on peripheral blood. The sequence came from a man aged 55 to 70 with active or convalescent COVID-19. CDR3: CSARGTGDNQPQHF. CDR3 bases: TGCAGCGCCCGCGGGACAGGGGACAATCAGCCCCAGCATTTT.